This T cell receptor beta chain emerged from a study of cytomegalovirus exposure and HLA in healthy donors. This CDR3 is 16 amino acids long. V was clipped by 5 bases and J by 2 bases; unmatched bases: 10. CDR1 is SGHTA, CDR2 FQGTGA, per germline. It was with 60 Vbeta and 13 Jbeta primers that the PCR ran. Sequencing was performed with immunoSEQ multiplex PCR; in TCRdb, only in-frame clones are kept and a portion is missing. This table has 150,000 to 200,000 clones, 65% to 85% appearing once. The sample taken for sequencing was PBMCs. The TCR comes from a boy aged 2-15 years in good health and CMV-seronegative. This chain links TRBV7-3 with TRBJ2-3; 7 bases are a match to TRBD2. The CDR3 DNA reads as TGTGCCAGCAGCCCTATCCCGGGGGGAAACACAGATACGCAGTATTTT. Protein sequence: CASSPIPGGNTDTQYF.